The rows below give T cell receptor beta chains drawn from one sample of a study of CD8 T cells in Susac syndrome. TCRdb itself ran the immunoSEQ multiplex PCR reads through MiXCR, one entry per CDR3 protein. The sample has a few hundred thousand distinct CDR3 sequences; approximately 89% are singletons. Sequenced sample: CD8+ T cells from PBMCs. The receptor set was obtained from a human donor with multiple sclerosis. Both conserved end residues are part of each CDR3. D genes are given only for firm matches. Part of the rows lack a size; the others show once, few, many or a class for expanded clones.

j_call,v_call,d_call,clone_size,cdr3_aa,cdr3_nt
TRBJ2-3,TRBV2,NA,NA,CASSVGWSEFTDTQYF,TGTGCCAGCAGTGTTGGGTGGTCAGAATTCACAGATACGCAGTATTTT
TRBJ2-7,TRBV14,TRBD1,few,CASSQDRYYEQYF,TGTGCCAGCAGCCAGGACAGGTACTACGAGCAGTACTTC
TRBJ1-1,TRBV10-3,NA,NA,CAISAKGEENAFF,TGTGCCATCAGTGCGAAGGGGGAGGAGAACGCTTTCTTT
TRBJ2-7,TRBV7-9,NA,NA,CASSPPSDGSYEQYF,TGTGCCAGCAGCCCACCGTCGGACGGGTCCTACGAGCAGTACTTC
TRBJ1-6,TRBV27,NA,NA,CASSLSGTSEVYLANSPLHF,TGTGCCAGCAGTTTATCGGGCACGAGCGAGGTGTATCTAGCGAATTCACCCCTCCACTTT
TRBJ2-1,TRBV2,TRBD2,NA,CASRELAGATYNEQFF,TGTGCCAGCAGAGAGCTAGCGGGAGCCACCTACAATGAGCAGTTCTTC
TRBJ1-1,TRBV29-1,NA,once,CSVLGDHPEAFF,TGCAGCGTTTTGGGGGATCACCCTGAAGCTTTCTTT
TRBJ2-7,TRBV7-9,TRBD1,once,CASSRTGDGYEQYF,TGTGCCAGCAGTCGGACAGGGGATGGGTACGAGCAGTACTTC
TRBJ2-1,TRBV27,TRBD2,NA,CASSEREGQYNEQFF,TGTGCCAGCAGTGAGCGGGAGGGCCAATACAATGAGCAGTTCTTC
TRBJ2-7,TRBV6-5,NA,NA,CASSAGTWSEQYF,TGTGCCAGCAGCGCCGGGACGTGGAGCGAGCAGTACTTC
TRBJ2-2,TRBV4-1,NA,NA,CASSQDSGQAGELFF,TGCGCCAGCAGCCAAGATTCCGGGCAGGCCGGGGAGCTGTTTTTT
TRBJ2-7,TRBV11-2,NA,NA,CASSLGFGEADYEQYF,TGTGCCAGCAGCTTAGGTTTTGGGGAGGCGGACTACGAGCAGTACTTC
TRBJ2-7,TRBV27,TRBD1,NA,CASSSLTQGAHEQYF,TGTGCCAGCAGTTCCCTGACTCAGGGGGCCCACGAGCAGTACTTC
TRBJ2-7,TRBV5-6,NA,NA,CASSGRGMRSYEQYF,TGTGCCAGCAGCGGAAGGGGGATGCGATCCTACGAGCAGTACTTC
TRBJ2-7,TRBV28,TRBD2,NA,CASNALGGLRTSGRCYEQYF,TGTGCCAGCAATGCACTCGGGGGGCTAAGGACTAGCGGGAGGTGCTACGAGCAGTACTTC
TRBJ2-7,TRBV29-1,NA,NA,CSVEGLTSSYEQYF,TGCAGCGTCGAGGGGTTGACTAGCTCCTACGAGCAGTACTTC